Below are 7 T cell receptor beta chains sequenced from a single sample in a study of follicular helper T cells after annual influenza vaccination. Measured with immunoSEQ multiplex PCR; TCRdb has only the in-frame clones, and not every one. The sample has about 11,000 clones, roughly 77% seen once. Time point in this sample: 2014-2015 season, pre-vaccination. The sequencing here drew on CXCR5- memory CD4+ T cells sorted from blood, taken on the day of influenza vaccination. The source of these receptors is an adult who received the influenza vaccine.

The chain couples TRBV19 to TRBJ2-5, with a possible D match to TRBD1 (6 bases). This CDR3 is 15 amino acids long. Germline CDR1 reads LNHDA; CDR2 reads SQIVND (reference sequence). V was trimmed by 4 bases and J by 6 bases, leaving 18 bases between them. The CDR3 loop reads CASSRKTGSGQTQYF. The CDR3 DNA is TGTGCCAGTAGTAGAAAGACAGGTTCGGGGCAGACCCAGTACTTC.

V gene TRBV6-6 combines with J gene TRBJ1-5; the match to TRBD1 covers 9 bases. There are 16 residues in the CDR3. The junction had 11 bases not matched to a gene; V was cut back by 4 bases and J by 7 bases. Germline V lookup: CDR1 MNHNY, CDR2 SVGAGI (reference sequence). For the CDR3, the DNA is TGTGCCAGCAGTTTCCGGACAGGGGAATTAGCGCAGCCCCAGCATTTT. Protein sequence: CASSFRTGELAQPQHF.

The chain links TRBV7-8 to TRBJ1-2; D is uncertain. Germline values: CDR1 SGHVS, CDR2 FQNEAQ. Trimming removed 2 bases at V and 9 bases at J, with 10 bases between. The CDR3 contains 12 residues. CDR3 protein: CASSLYGSRYTF. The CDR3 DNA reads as TGTGCCAGCAGCTTATATGGCAGCCGCTACACCTTC.

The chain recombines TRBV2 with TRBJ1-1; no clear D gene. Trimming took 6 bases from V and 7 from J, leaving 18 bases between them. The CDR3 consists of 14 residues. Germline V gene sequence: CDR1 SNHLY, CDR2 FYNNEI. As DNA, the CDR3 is TGTGCCAGCAGCCGCGAGGCCCAGTTTAGTGAAGCTTTCTTT. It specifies CASSREAQFSEAFF.

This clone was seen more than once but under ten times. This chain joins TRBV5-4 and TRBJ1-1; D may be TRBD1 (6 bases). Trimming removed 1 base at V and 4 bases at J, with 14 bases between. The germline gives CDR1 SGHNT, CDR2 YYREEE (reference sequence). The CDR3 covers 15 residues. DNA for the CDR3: TGTGCCAGCAGCTTGAATCCCCAGGGGCGCACTGAAGCTTTCTTT. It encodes CASSLNPQGRTEAFF.

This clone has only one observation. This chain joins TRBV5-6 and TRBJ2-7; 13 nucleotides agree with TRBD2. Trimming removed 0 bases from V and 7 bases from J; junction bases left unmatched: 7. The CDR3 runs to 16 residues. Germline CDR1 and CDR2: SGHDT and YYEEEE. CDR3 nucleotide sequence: TGTGCCAGCAGCTTGGCCGGGACTAGCGGGACGGGGGAGCAGTACTTC. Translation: CASSLAGTSGTGEQYF. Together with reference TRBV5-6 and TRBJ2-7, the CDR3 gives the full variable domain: DAGVTQSPTHLIKTRGQQVTLRCSPKSGHDTVSWYQQALGQGPQFIFQYYEEEERQRGNFPDRFSGHQFPNYSSELNVNALLLGDSALYLCASSLAGTSGTGEQYFGPGTRLTVT.

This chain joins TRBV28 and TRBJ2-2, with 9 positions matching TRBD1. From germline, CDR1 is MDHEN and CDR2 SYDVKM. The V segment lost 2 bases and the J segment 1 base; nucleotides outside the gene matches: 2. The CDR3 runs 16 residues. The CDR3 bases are TGTGCCAGCAGTTTAAGGGGACAGGGGAACACCGGGGAGCTGTTTTTT. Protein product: CASSLRGQGNTGELFF.